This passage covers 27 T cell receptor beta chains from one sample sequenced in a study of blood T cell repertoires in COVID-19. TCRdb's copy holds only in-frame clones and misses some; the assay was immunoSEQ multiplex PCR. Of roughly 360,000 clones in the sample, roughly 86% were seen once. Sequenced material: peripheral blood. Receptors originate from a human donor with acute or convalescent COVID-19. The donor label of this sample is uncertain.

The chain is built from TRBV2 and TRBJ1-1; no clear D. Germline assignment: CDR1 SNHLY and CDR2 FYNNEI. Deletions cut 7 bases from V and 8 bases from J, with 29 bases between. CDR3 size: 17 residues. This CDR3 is CASTLGGGAGYRLEAFF. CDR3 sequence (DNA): TGTGCCAGCACCCTGGGCGGAGGCGCCGGGTACCGTTTAGAAGCTTTCTTT.

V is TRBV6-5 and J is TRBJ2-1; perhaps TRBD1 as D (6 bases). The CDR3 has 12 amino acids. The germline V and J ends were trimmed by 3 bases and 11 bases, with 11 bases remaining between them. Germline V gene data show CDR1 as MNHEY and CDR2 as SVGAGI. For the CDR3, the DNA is TGTGCCAGCAGTTATGACAGGTTCAAGCAGTTCTTC. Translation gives CASSYDRFKQFF.

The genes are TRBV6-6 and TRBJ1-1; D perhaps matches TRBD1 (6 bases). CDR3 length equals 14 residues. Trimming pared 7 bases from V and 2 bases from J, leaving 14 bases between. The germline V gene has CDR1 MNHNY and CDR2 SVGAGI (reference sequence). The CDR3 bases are TGTGCCAGCACTGATGACAGGAGAAACACTGAAGCTTTCTTT. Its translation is CASTDDRRNTEAFF.

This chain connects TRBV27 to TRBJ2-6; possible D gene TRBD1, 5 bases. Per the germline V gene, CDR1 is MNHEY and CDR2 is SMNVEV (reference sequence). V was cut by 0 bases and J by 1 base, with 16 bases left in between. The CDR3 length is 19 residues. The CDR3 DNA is TGTGCCAGCAGTTTATCGTTGGGCAGGGTTGGGTCTGGGGCCAACGTCCTGACTTTC. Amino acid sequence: CASSLSLGRVGSGANVLTF. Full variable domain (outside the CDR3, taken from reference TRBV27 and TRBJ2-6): EAQVTQNPRYLITVTGKKLTVTCSQNMNHEYMSWYRQDPGLGLRQIYYSMNVEVTDKGDVPEGYKVSRKEKRNFPLILESPSPNQTSLYFCASSLSLGRVGSGANVLTFGAGSRLTVL.

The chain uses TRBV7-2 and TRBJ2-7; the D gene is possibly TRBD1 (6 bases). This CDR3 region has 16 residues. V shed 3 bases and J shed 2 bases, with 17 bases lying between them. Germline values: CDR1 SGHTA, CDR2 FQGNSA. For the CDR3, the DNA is TGTGCCAGCAGCTTCTCTTTAGGGGACAAACCCTACGAGCAGTACTTC. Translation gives CASSFSLGDKPYEQYF.

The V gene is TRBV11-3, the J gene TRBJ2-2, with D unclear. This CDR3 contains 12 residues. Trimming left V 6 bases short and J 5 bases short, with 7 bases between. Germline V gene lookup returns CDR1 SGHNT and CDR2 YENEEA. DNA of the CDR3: TGTGCCAGCAGTATCAGGACCGGGGAGCTGTTTTTT. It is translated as CASSIRTGELFF. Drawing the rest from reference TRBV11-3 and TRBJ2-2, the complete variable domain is EAGVVQSPRYKIIEKKQPVAFWCNPISGHNTLYWYLQNLGQGPELLIRYENEEAVDDSQLPKDRFSAERLKGVDSTLKIQPAELGDSAVYLCASSIRTGELFFGEGSRLTVL.

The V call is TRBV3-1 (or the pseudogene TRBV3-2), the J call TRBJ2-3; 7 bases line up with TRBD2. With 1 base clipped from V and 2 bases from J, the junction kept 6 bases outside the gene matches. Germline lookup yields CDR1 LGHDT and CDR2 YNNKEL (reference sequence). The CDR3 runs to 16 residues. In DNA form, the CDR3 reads TGTGCCAGCAGCCAAGGCGGGACTATCCCCACAGATACGCAGTATTTT. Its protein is CASSQGGTIPTDTQYF.

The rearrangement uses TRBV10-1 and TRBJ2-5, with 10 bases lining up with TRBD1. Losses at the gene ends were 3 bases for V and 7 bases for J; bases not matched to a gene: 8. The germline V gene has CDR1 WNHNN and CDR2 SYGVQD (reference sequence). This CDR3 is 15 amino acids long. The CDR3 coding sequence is TGCGCCAGCAGTGAAGGGACAGGGGCCGTGAGGACCCAGTACTTC. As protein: CASSEGTGAVRTQYF.

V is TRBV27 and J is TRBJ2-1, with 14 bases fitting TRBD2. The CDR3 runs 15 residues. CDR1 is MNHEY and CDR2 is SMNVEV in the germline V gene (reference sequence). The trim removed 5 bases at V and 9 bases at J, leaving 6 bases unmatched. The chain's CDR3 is CASSTGLAGGSEQFF. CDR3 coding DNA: TGTGCCAGCAGTACCGGACTAGCGGGAGGCAGTGAGCAGTTCTTC.

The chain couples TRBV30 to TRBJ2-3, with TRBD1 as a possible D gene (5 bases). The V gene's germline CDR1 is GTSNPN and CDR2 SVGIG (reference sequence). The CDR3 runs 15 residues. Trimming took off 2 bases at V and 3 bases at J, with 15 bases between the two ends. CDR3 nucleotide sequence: TGTGCCTGGAGTAGGGGCGCCTATCGGACAGATACGCAGTATTTT. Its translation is CAWSRGAYRTDTQYF.

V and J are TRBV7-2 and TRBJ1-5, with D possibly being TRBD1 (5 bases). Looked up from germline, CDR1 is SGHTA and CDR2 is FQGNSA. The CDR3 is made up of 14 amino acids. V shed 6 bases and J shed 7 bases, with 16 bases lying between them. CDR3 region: CASRPDSLAQPQHF. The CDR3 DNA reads TGTGCCAGCAGACCCGACAGTCTTGCCCAGCCCCAGCATTTT. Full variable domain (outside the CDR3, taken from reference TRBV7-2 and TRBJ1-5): GAGVSQSPSNKVTEKGKDVELRCDPISGHTALYWYRQSLGQGLEFLIYFQGNSAPDKSGLPSDRFSAERTGGSVSTLTIQRTQQEDSAVYLCASRPDSLAQPQHFGDGTRLSIL.

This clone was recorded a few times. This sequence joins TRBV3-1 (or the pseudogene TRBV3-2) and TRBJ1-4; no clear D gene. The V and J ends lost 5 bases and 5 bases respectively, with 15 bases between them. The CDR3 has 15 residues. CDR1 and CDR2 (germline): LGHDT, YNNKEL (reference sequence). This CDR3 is CASSSRHRQNEKLFF. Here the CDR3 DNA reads TGTGCCAGCAGCTCCCGACACCGCCAGAATGAAAAACTGTTTTTT.

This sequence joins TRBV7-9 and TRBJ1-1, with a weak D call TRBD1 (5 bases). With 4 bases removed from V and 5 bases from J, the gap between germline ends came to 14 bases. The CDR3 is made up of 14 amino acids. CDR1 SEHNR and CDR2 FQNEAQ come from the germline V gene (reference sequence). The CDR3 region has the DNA TGTGCCAGCAGCTCCGGACAATTTAGGACTGAAGCTTTCTTT. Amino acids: CASSSGQFRTEAFF.

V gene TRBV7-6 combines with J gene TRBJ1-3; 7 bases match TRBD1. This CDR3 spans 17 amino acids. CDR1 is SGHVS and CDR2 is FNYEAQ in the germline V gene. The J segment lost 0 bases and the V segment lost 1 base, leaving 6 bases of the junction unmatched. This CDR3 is CASSLEGQTRSGNTIYF. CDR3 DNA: TGTGCCAGCAGCTTAGAGGGACAGACTCGCTCTGGAAACACCATATATTTT.

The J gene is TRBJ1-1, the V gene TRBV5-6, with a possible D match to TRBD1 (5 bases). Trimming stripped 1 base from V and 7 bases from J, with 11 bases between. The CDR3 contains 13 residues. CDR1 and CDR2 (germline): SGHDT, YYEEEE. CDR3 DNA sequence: TGTGCCAGCAGCTTGCTTGGGGCGGTTGAAGCTTTCTTT. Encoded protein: CASSLLGAVEAFF.

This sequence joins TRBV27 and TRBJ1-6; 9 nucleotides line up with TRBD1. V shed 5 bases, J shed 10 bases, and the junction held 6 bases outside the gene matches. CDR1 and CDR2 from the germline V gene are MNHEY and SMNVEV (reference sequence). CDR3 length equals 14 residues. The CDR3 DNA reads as TGTGCCAGCAGTGCACAGGGGGCAGGGTCACCCCTCCACTTT. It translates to CASSAQGAGSPLHF.

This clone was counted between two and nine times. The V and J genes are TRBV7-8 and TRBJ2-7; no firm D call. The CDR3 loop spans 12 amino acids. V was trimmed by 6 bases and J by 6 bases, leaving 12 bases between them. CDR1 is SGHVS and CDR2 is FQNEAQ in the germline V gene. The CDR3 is CASSHYPSEQYF. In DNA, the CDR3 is TGTGCCAGCAGTCACTACCCCTCCGAGCAGTACTTC.

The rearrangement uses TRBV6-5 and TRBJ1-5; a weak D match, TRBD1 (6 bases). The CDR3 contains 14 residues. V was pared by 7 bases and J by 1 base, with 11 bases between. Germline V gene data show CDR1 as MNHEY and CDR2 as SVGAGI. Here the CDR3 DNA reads TGTGCCAGCAAACTAACAGGGAGCAATCAGCCCCAGCATTTT. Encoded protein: CASKLTGSNQPQHF.

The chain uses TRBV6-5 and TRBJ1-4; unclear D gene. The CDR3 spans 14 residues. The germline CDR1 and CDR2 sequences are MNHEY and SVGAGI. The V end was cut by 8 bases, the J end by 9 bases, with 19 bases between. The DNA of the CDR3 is TGTGCCAGCCGGGATTCTGATGGGAGGAAAAAACTGTTTTTT. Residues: CASRDSDGRKKLFF.

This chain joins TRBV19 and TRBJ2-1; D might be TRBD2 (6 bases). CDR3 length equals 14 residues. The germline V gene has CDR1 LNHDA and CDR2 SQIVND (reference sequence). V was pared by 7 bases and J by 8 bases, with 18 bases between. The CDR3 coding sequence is TGTGCCAGTAACTACGGACTAAGGAGGCATGAGCAGTTCTTC. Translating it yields CASNYGLRRHEQFF. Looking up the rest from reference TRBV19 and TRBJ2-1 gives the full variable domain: DGGITQSPKYLFRKEGQNVTLSCEQNLNHDAMYWYRQDPGQGLRLIYYSQIVNDFQKGDIAEGYSVSREKKESFPLTVTSAQKNPTAFYLCASNYGLRRHEQFFGPGTRLTVL.

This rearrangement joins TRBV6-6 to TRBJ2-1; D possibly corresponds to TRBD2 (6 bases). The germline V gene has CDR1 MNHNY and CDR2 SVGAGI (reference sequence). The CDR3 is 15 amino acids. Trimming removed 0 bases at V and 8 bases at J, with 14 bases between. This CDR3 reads CASSYSIGGTDEQFF. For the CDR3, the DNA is TGTGCCAGCAGTTACTCGATTGGGGGGACCGATGAGCAGTTCTTC.

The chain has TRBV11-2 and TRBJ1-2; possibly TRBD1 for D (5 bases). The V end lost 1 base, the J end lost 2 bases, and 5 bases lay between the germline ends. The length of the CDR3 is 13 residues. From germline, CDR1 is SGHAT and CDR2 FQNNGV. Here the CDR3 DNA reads TGTGCCAGCAGCTTAGCAGGGAACTATGGCTACACCTTC. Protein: CASSLAGNYGYTF.

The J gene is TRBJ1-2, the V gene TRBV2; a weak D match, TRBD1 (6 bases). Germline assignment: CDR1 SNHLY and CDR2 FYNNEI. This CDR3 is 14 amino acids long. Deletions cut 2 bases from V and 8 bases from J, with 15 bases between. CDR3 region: CASSELGGSRGYTF. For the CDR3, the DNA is TGTGCCAGCAGTGAATTAGGGGGTTCGCGGGGCTACACCTTC.

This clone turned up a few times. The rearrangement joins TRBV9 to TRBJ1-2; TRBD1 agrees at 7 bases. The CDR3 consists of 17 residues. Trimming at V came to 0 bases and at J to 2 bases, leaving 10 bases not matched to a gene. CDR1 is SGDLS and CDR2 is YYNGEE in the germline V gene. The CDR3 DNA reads TGTGCCAGCAGCGTAGTGTCCCAGACAGGGCTGAACTATGGCTACACCTTC. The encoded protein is CASSVVSQTGLNYGYTF.

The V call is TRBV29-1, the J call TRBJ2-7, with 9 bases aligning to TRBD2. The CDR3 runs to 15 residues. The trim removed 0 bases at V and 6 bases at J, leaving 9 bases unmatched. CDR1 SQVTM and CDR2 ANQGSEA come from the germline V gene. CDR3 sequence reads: CSVEDRAGGPSEQYF. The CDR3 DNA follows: TGCAGCGTTGAAGATAGGGCGGGAGGGCCCTCCGAGCAGTACTTC.

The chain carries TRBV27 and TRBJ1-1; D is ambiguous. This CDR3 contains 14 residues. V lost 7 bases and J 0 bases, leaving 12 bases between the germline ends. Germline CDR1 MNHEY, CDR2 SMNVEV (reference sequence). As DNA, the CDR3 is TGTGCCAGCAAAACCTACAGCCTGAACACTGAAGCTTTCTTT. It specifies CASKTYSLNTEAFF.

CDR3 sequence (DNA): TGCGCCAGCAGGGACCCAGGGATGCCGAACACTGAAGCTTTCTTT. Translated: CASRDPGMPNTEAFF. V is TRBV10-2 and J is TRBJ1-1, with D possibly TRBD1 on 5 matching bases. The CDR3 runs to 15 residues. Germline-derived CDR1 and CDR2 are WSHSY and SAAADI. V was shortened by 6 bases and J by 1 base, with 15 bases between the two germline ends.